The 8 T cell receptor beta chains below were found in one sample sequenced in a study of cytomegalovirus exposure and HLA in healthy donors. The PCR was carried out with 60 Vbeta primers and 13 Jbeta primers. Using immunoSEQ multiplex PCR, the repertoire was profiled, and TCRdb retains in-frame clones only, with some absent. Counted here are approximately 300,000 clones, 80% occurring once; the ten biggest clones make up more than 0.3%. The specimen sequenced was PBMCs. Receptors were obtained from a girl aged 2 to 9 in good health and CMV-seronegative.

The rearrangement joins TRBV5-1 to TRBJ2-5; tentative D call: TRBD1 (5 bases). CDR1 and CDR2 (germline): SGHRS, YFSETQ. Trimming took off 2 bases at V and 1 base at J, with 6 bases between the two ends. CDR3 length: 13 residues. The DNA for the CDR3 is TGCGCCAGCAGCTTACAGGTCCAAGAGACCCAGTACTTC. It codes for CASSLQVQETQYF.

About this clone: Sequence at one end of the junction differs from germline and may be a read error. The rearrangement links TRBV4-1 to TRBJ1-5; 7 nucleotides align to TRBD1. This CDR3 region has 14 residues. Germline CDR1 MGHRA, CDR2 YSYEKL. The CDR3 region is CASSQGDRNQPQHF. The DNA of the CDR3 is TGTGCCAGCAGCCAAGGGGACAGAAATCAGCCCCAGCATTTT.

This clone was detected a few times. CDR3 nucleotides: TGCGCCAGCAGCCAAGATACCGGGACAGTCTATGGCTACACCTTC. Translated: CASSQDTGTVYGYTF. V is TRBV4-1 and J is TRBJ1-2; 7 bases match TRBD1. Germline-derived CDR1 and CDR2 are MGHRA and YSYEKL. The CDR3 is 15 residues long. The J segment lost 4 bases and the V segment lost 0 bases, leaving 5 bases of the junction unmatched.

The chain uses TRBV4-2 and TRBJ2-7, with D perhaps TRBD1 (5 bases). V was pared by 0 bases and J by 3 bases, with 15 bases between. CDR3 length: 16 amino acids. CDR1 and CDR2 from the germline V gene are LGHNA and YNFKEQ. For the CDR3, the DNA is TGTGCCAGCAGCCAAGACCCTGCAGGGTCGTTCTACGAGCAGTACTTC. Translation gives CASSQDPAGSFYEQYF.

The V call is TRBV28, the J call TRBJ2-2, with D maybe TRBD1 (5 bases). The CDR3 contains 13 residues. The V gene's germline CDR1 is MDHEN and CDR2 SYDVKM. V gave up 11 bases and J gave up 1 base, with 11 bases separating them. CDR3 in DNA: TGTGCCGGCGGACATATGAACACCGGGGAGCTGTTTTTT. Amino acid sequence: CAGGHMNTGELFF. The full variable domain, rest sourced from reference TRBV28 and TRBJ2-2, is DVKVTQSSRYLVKRTGEKVFLECVQDMDHENMFWYRQDPGLGLRLIYFSYDVKMKEKGDIPEGYSVSREKKERFSLILESASTNQTSMYLCAGGHMNTGELFFGEGSRLTVL.

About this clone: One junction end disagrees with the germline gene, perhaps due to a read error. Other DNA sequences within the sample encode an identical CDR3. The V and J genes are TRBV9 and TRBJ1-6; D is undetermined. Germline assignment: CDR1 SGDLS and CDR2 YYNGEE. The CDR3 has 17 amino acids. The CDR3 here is CASSAHLESSYNSPLHF. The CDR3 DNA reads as TGTGCCAGCAGCGCCCATCTCGAGAGCTCCTATAATTCCCCCCTCCACTTT.

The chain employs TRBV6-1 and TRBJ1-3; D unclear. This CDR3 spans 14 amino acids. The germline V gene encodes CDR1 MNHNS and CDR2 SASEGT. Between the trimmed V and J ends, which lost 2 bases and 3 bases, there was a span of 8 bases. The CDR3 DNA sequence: TGTGCCAGCAGTGAATACGAGTTTGGAAACACCATATATTTT. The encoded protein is CASSEYEFGNTIYF.

The CDR3 DNA reads as TGTGCCAGTAAGGGGAGGGGTTCCTACGAGCAGTACTTC. Translating it yields CASKGRGSYEQYF. The genes are TRBV19 and TRBJ2-7; 7 bases map to TRBD2. Germline CDR1 and CDR2: LNHDA and SQIVND (reference sequence). This CDR3 is 13 amino acids long. Trimming took 7 bases from V and 1 from J; bases not matched to a gene: 4.